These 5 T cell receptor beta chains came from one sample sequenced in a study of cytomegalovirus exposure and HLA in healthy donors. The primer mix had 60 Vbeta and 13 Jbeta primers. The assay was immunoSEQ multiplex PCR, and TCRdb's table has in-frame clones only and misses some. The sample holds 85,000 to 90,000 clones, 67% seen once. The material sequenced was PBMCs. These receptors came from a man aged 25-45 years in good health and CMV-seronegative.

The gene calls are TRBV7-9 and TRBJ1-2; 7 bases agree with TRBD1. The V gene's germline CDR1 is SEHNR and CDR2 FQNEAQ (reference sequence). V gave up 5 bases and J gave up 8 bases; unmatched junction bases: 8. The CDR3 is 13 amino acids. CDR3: CASSIDRERGYTF. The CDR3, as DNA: TGTGCCAGCAGCATCGACAGGGAGAGGGGCTACACCTTC.

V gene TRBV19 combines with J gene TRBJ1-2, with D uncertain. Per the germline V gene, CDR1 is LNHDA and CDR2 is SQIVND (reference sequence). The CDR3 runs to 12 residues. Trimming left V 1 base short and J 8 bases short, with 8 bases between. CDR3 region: CASSIAAVGYTF. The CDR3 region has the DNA TGTGCCAGTAGTATAGCTGCGGTCGGCTACACCTTC. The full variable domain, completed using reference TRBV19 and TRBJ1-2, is DGGITQSPKYLFRKEGQNVTLSCEQNLNHDAMYWYRQDPGQGLRLIYYSQIVNDFQKGDIAEGYSVSREKKESFPLTVTSAQKNPTAFYLCASSIAAVGYTFGSGTRLTVV.

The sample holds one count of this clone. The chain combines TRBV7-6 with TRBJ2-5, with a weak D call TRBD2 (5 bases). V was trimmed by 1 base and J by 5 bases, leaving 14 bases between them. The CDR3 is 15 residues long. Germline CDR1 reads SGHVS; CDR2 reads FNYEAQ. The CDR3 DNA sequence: TGTGCCAGCAGCTTAGGTTCAGCGGAGTCGGAGACCCAGTACTTC. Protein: CASSLGSAESETQYF.

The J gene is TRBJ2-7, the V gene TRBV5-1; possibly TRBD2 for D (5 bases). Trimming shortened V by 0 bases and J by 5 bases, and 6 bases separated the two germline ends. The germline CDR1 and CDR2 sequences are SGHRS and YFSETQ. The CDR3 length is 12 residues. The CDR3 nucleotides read TGCGCCAGCAGCTTGGGGGGAGACGAGCAGTACTTC. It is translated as CASSLGGDEQYF.

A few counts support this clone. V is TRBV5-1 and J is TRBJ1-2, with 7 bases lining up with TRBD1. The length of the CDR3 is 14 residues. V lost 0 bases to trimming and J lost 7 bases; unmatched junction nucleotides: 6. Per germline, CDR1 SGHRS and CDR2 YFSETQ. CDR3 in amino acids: CASSLGDRVSGYTF. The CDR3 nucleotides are TGCGCCAGCAGCTTGGGAGACAGGGTTAGTGGCTACACCTTC.